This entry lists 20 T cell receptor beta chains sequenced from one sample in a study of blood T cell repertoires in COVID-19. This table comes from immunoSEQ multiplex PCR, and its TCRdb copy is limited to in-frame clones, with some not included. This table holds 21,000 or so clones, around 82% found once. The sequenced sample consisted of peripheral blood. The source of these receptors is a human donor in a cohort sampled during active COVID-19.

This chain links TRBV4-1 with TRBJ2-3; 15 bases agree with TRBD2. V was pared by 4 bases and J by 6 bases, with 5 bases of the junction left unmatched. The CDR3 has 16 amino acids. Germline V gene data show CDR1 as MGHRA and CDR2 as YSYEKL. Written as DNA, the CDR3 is TGCGCCAGCAGCCCGGGACTAGCGGGAGGCCAGGATACGCAGTATTTT. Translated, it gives CASSPGLAGGQDTQYF.

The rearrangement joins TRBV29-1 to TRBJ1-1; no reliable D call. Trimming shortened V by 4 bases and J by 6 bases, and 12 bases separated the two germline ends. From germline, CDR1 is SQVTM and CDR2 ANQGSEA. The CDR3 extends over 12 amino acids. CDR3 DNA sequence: TGCAGCGTTGTAATGAGCTTCGCTGAAGCTTTCTTT. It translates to CSVVMSFAEAFF.

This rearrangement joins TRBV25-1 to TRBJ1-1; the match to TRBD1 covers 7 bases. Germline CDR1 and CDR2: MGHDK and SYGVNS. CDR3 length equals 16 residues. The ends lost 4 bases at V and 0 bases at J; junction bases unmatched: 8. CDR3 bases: TGTGCCAGCAGTGGGCCCAGGGGGATATTGAACACTGAAGCTTTCTTT. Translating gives CASSGPRGILNTEAFF.

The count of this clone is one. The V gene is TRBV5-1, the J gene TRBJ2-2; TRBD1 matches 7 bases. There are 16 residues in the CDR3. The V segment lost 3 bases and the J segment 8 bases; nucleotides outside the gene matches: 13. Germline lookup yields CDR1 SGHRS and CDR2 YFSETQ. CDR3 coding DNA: TGCGCCAGCAGCTCGTTGGCAACAGGGGAAGGAGGGGAGCTGTTTTTT. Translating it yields CASSSLATGEGGELFF.

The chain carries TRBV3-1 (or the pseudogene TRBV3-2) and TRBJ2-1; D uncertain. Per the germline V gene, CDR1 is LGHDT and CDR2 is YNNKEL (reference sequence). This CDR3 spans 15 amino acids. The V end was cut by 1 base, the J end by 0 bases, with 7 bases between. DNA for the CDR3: TGTGCCAGCAGCCAAGGCGGTAGCTCCTACAATGAGCAGTTCTTC. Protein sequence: CASSQGGSSYNEQFF.

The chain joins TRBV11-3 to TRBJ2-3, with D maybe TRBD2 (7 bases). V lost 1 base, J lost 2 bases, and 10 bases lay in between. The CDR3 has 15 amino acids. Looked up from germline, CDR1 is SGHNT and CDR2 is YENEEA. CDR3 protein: CASSLGGGPTDTQYF. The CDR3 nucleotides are TGTGCCAGCAGCTTAGGCGGGGGCCCCACAGATACGCAGTATTTT.

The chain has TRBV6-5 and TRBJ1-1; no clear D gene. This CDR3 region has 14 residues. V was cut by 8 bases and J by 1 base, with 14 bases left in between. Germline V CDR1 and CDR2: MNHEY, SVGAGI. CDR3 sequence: CASVALHRNTEAFF. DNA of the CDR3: TGTGCCAGCGTGGCTTTACACCGGAACACTGAAGCTTTCTTT.

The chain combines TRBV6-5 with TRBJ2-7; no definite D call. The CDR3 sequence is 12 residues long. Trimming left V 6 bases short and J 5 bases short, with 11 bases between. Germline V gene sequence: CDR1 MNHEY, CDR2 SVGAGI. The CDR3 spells CASRELTDEQYF. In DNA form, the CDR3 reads TGTGCCAGCAGGGAGTTGACGGACGAGCAGTACTTC.

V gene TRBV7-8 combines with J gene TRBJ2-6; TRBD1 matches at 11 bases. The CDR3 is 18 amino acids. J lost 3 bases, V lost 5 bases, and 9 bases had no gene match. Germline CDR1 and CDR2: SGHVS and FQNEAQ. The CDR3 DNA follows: TGTGCCAGCAGCCGAGGGGACAGGGGGAATCTTGGGGCCAACGTCCTGACTTTC. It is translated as CASSRGDRGNLGANVLTF.

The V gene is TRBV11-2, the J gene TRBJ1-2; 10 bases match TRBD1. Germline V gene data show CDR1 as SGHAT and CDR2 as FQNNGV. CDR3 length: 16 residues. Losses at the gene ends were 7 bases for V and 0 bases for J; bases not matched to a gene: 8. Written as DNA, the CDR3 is TGTGCCAGCACGAAGTGGACAGGGGGGCCTAACTATGGCTACACCTTC. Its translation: CASTKWTGGPNYGYTF.

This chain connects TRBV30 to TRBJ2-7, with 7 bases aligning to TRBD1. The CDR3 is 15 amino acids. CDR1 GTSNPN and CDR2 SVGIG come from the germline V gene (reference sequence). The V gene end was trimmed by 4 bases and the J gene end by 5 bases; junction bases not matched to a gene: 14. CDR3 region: CAWNTGDIRGNEQYF. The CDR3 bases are TGTGCCTGGAATACAGGGGACATAAGGGGTAACGAGCAGTACTTC.

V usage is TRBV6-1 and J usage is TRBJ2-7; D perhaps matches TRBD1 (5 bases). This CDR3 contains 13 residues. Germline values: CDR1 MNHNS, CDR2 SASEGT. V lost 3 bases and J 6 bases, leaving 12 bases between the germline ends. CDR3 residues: CASSEYQGGEQYF. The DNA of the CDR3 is TGTGCCAGCAGTGAGTATCAGGGCGGCGAGCAGTACTTC.

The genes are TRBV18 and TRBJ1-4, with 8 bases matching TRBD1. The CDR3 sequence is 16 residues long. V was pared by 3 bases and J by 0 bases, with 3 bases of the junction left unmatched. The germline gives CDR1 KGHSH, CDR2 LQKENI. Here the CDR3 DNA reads TGTGCCAGCTCACCCACAGGGGGACCAACTAATGAAAAACTGTTTTTT. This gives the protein CASSPTGGPTNEKLFF.

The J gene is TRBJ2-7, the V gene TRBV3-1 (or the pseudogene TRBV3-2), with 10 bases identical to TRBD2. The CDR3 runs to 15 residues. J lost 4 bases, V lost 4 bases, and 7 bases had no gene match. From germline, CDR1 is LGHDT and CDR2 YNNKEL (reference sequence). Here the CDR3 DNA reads TGTGCCAGCAGCCTTCAGCGGGGGGGCAGGTACGAGCAGTACTTC. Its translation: CASSLQRGGRYEQYF.

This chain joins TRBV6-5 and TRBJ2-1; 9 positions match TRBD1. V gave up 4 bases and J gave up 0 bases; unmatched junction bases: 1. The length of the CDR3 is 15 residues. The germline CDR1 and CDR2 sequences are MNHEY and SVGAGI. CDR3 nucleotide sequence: TGTGCCAGCAGTTTGACAGGGGGCTCCTACAATGAGCAGTTCTTC. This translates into CASSLTGGSYNEQFF.

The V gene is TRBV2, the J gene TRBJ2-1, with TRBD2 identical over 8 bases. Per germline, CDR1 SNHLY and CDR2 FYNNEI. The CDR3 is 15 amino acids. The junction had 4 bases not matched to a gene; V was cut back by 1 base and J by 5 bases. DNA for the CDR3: TGTGCCAGCAGTGAAGACGGGGGGGCCCACAATGAGCAGTTCTTC. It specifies CASSEDGGAHNEQFF. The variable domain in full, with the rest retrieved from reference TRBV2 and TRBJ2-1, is EPEVTQTPSHQVTQMGQEVILRCVPISNHLYFYWYRQILGQKVEFLVSFYNNEISEKSEIFDDQFSVERPDGSNFTLKIRSTKLEDSAMYFCASSEDGGAHNEQFFGPGTRLTVL.

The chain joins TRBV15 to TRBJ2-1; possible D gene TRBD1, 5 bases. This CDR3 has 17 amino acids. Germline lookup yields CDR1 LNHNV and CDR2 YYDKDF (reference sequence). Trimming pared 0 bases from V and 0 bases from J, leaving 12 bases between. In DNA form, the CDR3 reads TGTGCCACCAGCAGAGAGGAAGGGGTCAGCTCCTACAATGAGCAGTTCTTC. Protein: CATSREEGVSSYNEQFF.

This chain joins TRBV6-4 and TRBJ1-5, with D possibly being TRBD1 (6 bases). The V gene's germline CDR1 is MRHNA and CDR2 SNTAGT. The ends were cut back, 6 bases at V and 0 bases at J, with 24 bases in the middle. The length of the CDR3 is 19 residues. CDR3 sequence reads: CASRAGTTWEGYSNQPQHF. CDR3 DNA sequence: TGTGCCAGCAGGGCCGGGACAACGTGGGAGGGCTATAGCAATCAGCCCCAGCATTTT.

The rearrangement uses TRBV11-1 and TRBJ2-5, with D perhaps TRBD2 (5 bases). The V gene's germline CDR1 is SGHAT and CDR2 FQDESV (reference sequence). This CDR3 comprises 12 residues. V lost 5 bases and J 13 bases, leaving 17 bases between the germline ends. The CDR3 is CASSPPGFDLYF. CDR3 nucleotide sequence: TGTGCCAGCAGCCCCCCGGGGTTCGATCTGTACTTC.

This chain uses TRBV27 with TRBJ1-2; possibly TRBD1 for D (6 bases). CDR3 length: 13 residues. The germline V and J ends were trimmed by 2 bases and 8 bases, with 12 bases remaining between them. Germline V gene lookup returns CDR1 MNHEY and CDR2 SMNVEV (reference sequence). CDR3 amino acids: CASSLVRGRGYTF. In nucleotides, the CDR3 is TGTGCCAGCAGTTTAGTCAGGGGTCGGGGCTACACCTTC.